A selection of T cell receptor beta chains follows, all from one sample in a study of control samples from healthy donors and cancer patients. Measured with immunoSEQ multiplex PCR; TCRdb has only the in-frame clones, and not every one. The table records about 52,000 clones, about 95% of them present only once. The specimen was blood. These receptors all come from a man aged 25-45 years in good health. Both conserved end residues are part of each CDR3. D genes are given only for firm matches. The size field is filled for only some rows; it gives once, few, many or a size class.

.,TRBJ1-3,TRBV7-9,TRBD1,CASSLVTGTGAGNTIYF,TGTGCCAGCAGCTTAGTTACCGGGACAGGGGCTGGAAACACCATATATTTT
.,TRBJ2-7,TRBV5-6,TRBD2,CASSAGLAPSYEQYF,TGTGCCAGCAGCGCGGGACTAGCCCCTTCCTACGAGCAGTACTTC
once,TRBJ1-1,TRBV30,TRBD1,CATRGGSSEAFF,TGTGCCACCCGAGGGGGCAGTTCTGAAGCTTTCTTT
.,TRBJ2-2,TRBV6-1,.,CASSEGTDTGELFF,TGTGCCAGCAGTGAAGGGACAGACACCGGGGAGCTGTTTTTT
few,TRBJ2-1,TRBV19,.,CASSIPAGDYNEQFF,TGTGCCAGTAGTATCCCTGCAGGCGACTACAATGAGCAGTTCTTC
.,TRBJ1-4,TRBV5-5,.,CASSLAGEEKLFF,TGTGCCAGCAGCTTGGCGGGGGAAGAAAAACTGTTTTTT
.,TRBJ1-1,TRBV29-1,TRBD1,CSASGGWTEAFF,TGCAGCGCGTCAGGGGGCTGGACTGAAGCTTTCTTT
.,TRBJ1-4,TRBV28,TRBD1,CASEGGTGTNEKLFF,TGTGCCAGCGAGGGGGGGACAGGGACTAATGAAAAACTGTTTTTT
.,TRBJ2-5,TRBV4-2,TRBD1,CASSQEIPSGGFLGTQYF,TGTGCCAGCAGCCAGGAGATACCCTCAGGGGGTTTTCTCGGGACCCAGTACTTC
once,TRBJ2-1,TRBV14,TRBD2,CASSLGLAGVGNEQFF,TGTGCCAGCAGCCTGGGACTAGCGGGAGTAGGCAATGAGCAGTTCTTC
.,TRBJ2-1,TRBV10-3,TRBD2,CAISALAESSYNEQFF,TGTGCCATCAGTGCACTAGCGGAGAGCTCCTACAATGAGCAGTTCTTC
once,TRBJ2-7,TRBV10-2,.,CASSVLGSYEQYF,TGCGCCAGCAGTGTCCTTGGCTCCTACGAGCAGTACTTC
.,TRBJ2-5,TRBV7-2,.,CASGLPLETQYF,TGTGCCAGCGGTCTCCCCCTAGAGACCCAGTACTTC
.,TRBJ2-1,TRBV5-1,.,CASSLGGVLLNEQFF,TGCGCCAGCAGCTTGGGCGGGGTCCTCCTAAATGAGCAGTTCTTC
once,TRBJ1-2,TRBV9,TRBD1,CASSPDRVGYGYTF,TGTGCCAGCAGCCCGGACAGGGTGGGCTATGGCTACACCTTC
.,TRBJ2-1,TRBV6-4,.,CASSADNYNEQFF,TGTGCCAGCAGTGCTGACAACTACAATGAGCAGTTCTTC
.,TRBJ2-7,TRBV7-9,TRBD1,CASSLSGGGYEQYF,TGTGCCAGCAGCTTGTCAGGGGGCGGTTACGAGCAGTACTTC
.,TRBJ1-4,TRBV4-1,TRBD1,CASSQGVSSQGGSNEKLFF,TGCGCCAGCAGCCAAGGAGTCAGTTCTCAGGGGGGCAGTAATGAAAAACTGTTTTTT
.,TRBJ1-1,TRBV6-5,.,CASKQGQNTEAFF,TGTGCCAGCAAACAAGGACAGAACACTGAAGCTTTCTTT
.,TRBJ1-4,TRBV6-2/TRBV6-3,.,CASSYSKGETIEEKLFF,TGTGCCAGCAGTTACTCGAAAGGGGAGACGATTGAAGAAAAACTGTTTTTT
.,TRBJ1-2,TRBV28,.,CASRTPGKNYGYTF,TGTGCCAGCAGAACTCCTGGGAAAAACTATGGCTACACCTTC
.,TRBJ2-1,TRBV29-1,TRBD2,CSVEGAGVEQFF,TGCAGCGTTGAAGGGGCGGGGGTCGAGCAGTTCTTC
.,TRBJ1-1,TRBV19,TRBD1,CATQDRGTEAFF,TGTGCCACCCAGGACAGGGGCACTGAAGCTTTCTTT
.,TRBJ2-7,TRBV11-2,TRBD2,CASSYLAGGLYEQYF,TGTGCCAGCAGCTACCTAGCGGGAGGGTTATACGAGCAGTACTTC
.,TRBJ2-7,TRBV9,TRBD1,CASSVAGGNEQYF,TGTGCCAGCAGCGTAGCAGGGGGCAACGAGCAGTACTTC
.,TRBJ2-1,TRBV7-2,TRBD2,CASSLTSSGGNNEQFF,TGTGCCAGCAGCCTCACCTCTAGCGGGGGAAACAATGAGCAGTTCTTC
.,TRBJ1-5,TRBV30,.,CARQIRDTGNQPQHF,TGTGCCCGCCAAATAAGGGACACCGGCAATCAGCCCCAGCATTTT
.,TRBJ2-7,TRBV7-9,TRBD1,CASSLSGGYEQYF,TGTGCCAGCAGCCTATCAGGGGGCTACGAGCAGTACTTC
.,TRBJ2-3,TRBV2,.,CASSEGFSLDTQYF,TGTGCCAGCAGTGAAGGTTTCTCCCTCGACACGCAGTATTTT
.,TRBJ1-5,TRBV6-5,TRBD1,CASGRDRGNQPQHF,TGTGCCAGCGGCAGGGACAGGGGTAATCAGCCCCAGCATTTT
.,TRBJ2-2,TRBV7-2,TRBD2,CASSSPGLQNTGELFF,TGTGCCAGCAGCTCCCCGGGACTACAAAACACCGGGGAGCTGTTTTTT
.,TRBJ1-5,TRBV28,.,CASSAPQPNQPQHF,TGTGCCAGCAGTGCCCCACAGCCCAATCAGCCCCAGCATTTT
once,TRBJ2-1,TRBV15,TRBD2,CATQGLAGGPYNEQFF,TGTGCCACCCAGGGACTAGCGGGAGGCCCCTACAATGAGCAGTTCTTC
.,TRBJ1-1,TRBV27,.,CASTPVGGRTEAFF,TGTGCCAGCACCCCGGTTGGGGGCAGGACTGAAGCTTTCTTT
.,TRBJ2-1,TRBV7-8,TRBD2,CASSPTSVNEQFF,TGTGCCAGCAGCCCAACTAGCGTTAATGAGCAGTTCTTC
.,TRBJ2-5,TRBV6-5,.,CASTKRSRGEETQYF,TGTGCCAGCACCAAACGGAGCAGGGGAGAAGAGACCCAGTACTTC
.,TRBJ2-1,TRBV5-1,TRBD2,CASSLSPSGGYNEQFF,TGCGCCAGCAGCTTGTCCCCTAGCGGGGGCTACAATGAGCAGTTCTTC
.,TRBJ2-3,TRBV27,TRBD1,CASSIRDRGFLSTDTQYF,TGTGCCAGCAGTATCCGGGACAGGGGTTTTTTGAGCACAGATACGCAGTATTTT
once,TRBJ1-4,TRBV13,.,CASSQAGRGEKLFF,TGTGCCAGCAGCCAAGCGGGCCGAGGAGAAAAACTGTTTTTT
.,TRBJ1-2,TRBV20-1,.,CSASPVRFDYGYTF,TGCAGTGCTAGTCCGGTCCGCTTCGACTATGGCTACACCTTC
.,TRBJ1-3,TRBV3-1/TRBV3-2,.,CASSQVSRGRNTIYF,TGTGCCAGCAGCCAAGTCTCCCGGGGGCGGAACACCATATATTTT
.,TRBJ1-3,TRBV5-1,TRBD1,CASGKGTGPSGNTIYF,TGCGCCAGCGGAAAGGGGACAGGTCCATCTGGAAACACCATATATTTT
.,TRBJ2-1,TRBV11-2,.,CASGWAAYNEQFF,TGTGCCAGCGGGTGGGCCGCCTACAATGAGCAGTTCTTC
.,TRBJ2-7,TRBV27,.,CASRRLSNTPTHHEQYF,TGTGCCAGCAGACGCTTATCCAATACACCGACACACCACGAGCAGTACTTC
.,TRBJ1-5,TRBV6-5,.,CASFAGLRSQPQHF,TGTGCCAGCTTCGCGGGATTAAGAAGTCAGCCCCAGCATTTT